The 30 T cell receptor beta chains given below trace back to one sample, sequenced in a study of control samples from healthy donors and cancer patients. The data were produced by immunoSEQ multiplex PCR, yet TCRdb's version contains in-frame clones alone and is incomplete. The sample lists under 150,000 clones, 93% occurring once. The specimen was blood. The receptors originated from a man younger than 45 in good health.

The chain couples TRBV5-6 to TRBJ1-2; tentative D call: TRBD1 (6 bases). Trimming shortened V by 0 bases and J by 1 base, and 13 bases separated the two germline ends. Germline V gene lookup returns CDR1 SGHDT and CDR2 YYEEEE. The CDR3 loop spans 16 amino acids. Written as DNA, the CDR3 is TGTGCCAGCAGCTTGGGGGGGGCCGGGGTTAACTATGGCTACACCTTC. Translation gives CASSLGGAGVNYGYTF.

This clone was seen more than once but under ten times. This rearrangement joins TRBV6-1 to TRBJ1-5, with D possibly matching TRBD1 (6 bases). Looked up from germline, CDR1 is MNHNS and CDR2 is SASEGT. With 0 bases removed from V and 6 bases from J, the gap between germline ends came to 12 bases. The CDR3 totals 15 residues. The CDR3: CASSEASGVGQPQHF. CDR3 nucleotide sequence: TGTGCCAGCAGTGAAGCTTCAGGGGTTGGTCAGCCCCAGCATTTT.

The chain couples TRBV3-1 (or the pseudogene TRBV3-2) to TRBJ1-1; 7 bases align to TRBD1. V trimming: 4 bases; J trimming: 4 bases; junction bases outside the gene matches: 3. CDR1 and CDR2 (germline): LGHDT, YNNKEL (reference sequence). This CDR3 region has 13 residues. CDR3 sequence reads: CASSRQGSTEAFF. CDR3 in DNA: TGTGCCAGCAGCCGACAGGGTTCCACTGAAGCTTTCTTT.

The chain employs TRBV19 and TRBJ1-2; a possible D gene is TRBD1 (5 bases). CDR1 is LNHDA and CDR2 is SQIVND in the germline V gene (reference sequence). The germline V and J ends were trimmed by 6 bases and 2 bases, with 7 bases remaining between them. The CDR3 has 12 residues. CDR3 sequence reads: CASSNRNYGYTF. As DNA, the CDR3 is TGTGCCAGTAGCAACAGGAACTATGGCTACACCTTC.

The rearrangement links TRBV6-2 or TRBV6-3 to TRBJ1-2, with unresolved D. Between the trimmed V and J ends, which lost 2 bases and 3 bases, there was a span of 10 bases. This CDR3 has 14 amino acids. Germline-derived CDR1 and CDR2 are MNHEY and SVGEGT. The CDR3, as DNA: TGTGCCAGCAGTTACGGGGTGCTCGACTATGGCTACACCTTC. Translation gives CASSYGVLDYGYTF.

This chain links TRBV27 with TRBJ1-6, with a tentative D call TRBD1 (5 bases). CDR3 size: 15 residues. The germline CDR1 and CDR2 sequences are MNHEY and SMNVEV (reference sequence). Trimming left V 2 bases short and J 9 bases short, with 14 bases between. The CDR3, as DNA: TGTGCCAGCAGTTTAACCCGCGGGGCGGGTTCACCCCTCCACTTT. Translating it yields CASSLTRGAGSPLHF.

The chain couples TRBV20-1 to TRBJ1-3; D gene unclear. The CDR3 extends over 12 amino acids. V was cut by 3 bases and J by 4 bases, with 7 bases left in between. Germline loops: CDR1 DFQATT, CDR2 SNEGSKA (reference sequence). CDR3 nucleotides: TGCAGTGCTAGTATTGACGGAAACACCATATATTTT. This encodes CSASIDGNTIYF.

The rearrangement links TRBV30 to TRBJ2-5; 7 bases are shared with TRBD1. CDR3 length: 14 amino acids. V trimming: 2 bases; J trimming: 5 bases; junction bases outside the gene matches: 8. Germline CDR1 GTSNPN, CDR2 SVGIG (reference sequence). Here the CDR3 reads CAWSTGAQGETQYF. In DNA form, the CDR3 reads TGTGCCTGGAGTACAGGGGCCCAGGGGGAGACCCAGTACTTC.

The CDR3 DNA sequence: TGTGCCAGCAGTTTAGATGGGGGAAACACCATATATTTT. Residues: CASSLDGGNTIYF. The chain joins TRBV27 to TRBJ1-3; D gene ambiguous. Trimming pared 2 bases from V and 4 bases from J, leaving 6 bases between. The CDR3 runs 13 residues. Germline V gene data show CDR1 as MNHEY and CDR2 as SMNVEV (reference sequence).

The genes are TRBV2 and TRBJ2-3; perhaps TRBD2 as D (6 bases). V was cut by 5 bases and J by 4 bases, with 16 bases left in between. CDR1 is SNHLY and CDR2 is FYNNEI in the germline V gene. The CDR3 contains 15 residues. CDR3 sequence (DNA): TGTGCCAGCAGTCCCCGGGGGAAAGAGGCAGATACGCAGTATTTT. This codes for CASSPRGKEADTQYF.

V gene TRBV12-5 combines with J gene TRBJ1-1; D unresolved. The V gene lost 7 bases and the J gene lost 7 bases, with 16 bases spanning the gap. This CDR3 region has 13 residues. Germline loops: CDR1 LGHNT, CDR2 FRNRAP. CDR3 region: CASALPETREAFF. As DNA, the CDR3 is TGTGCTAGTGCCCTCCCGGAGACCCGTGAAGCTTTCTTT.

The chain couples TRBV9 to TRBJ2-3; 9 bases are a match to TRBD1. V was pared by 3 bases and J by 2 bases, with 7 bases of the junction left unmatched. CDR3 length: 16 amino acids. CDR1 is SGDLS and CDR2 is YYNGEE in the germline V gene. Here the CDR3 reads CASSDRDRDYTDTQYF. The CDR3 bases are TGTGCCAGCAGCGACCGGGACAGGGATTACACAGATACGCAGTATTTT.

The CDR3 here is CAWTTGRNSPLHF. CDR3 in DNA: TGTGCCTGGACGACAGGCCGGAATTCACCCCTCCACTTT. The rearrangement joins TRBV30 to TRBJ1-6; D might be TRBD1 (6 bases). V lost 4 bases, J lost 7 bases, and 11 bases lay in between. The CDR3 has 13 residues. The germline CDR1 and CDR2 sequences are GTSNPN and SVGIG (reference sequence).

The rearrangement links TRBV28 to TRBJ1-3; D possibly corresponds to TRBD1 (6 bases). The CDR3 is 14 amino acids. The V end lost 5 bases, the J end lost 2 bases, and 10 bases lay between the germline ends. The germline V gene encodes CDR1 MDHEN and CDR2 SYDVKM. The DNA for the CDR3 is TGTGCCAGCAGTCCACAGGGCCCTGGAAACACCATATATTTT. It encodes CASSPQGPGNTIYF.

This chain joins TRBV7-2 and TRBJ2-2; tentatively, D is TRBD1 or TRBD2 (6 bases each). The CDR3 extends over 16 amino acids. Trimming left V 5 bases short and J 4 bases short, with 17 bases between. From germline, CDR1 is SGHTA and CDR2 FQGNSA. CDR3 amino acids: CASSPEWRGVTGELFF. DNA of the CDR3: TGTGCCAGCAGCCCCGAATGGAGGGGGGTCACCGGGGAGCTGTTTTTT.

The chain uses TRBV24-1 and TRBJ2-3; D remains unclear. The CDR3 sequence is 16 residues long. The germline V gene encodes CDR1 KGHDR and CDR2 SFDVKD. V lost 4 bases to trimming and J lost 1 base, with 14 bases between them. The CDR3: CATSDGLGGGTDTQYF. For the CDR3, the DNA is TGTGCCACCAGTGACGGCCTAGGCGGTGGCACAGATACGCAGTATTTT.

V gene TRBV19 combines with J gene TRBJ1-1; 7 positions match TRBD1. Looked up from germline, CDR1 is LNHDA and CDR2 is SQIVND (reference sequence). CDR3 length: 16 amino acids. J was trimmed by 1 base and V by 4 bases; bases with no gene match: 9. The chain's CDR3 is CASSTAGTAANTEAFF. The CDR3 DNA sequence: TGTGCCAGTAGTACTGCCGGGACAGCAGCGAACACTGAAGCTTTCTTT.

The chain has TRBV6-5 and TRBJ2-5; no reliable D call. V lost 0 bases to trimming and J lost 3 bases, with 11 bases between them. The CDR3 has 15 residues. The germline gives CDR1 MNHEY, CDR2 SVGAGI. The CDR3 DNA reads TGTGCCAGCAGTTACTCGGGCAGGAAGAAAGAGACCCAGTACTTC. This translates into CASSYSGRKKETQYF.

The CDR3 DNA sequence: TGTGCCAGCAGCTGGGGGGGACAGTACCAAGAGACCCAGTACTTC. Translation: CASSWGGQYQETQYF. This chain uses TRBV7-2 with TRBJ2-5; either TRBD1 or TRBD2 may fit D (7 bases each). The CDR3 has 15 residues. Looked up from germline, CDR1 is SGHTA and CDR2 is FQGNSA. With 4 bases removed from V and 0 bases from J, the gap between germline ends came to 12 bases.

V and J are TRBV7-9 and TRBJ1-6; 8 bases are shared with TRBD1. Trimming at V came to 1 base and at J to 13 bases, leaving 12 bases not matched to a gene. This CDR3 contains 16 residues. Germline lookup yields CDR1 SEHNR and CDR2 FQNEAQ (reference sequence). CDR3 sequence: CASSLGSAGTGLPLHF. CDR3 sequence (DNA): TGTGCCAGCAGCTTAGGTTCGGCCGGGACAGGACTGCCCCTCCACTTT.

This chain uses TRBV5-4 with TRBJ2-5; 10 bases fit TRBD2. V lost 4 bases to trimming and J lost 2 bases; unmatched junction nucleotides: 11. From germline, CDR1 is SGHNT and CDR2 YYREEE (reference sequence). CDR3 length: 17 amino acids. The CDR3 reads CASSQVGRAGGQETQYF. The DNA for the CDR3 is TGTGCCAGCAGCCAAGTCGGACGAGCGGGGGGGCAAGAGACCCAGTACTTC. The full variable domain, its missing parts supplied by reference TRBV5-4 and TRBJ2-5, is ETGVTQSPTHLIKTRGQQVTLRCSSQSGHNTVSWYQQALGQGPQFIFQYYREEENGRGNFPPRFSGLQFPNYSSELNVNALELDDSALYLCASSQVGRAGGQETQYFGPGTRLLVL.

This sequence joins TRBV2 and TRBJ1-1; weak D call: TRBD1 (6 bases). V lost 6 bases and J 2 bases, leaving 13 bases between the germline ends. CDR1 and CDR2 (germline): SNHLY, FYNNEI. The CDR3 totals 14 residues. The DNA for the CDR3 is TGTGCCAGCAGATTTGGACAGAAAAACACTGAAGCTTTCTTT. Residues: CASRFGQKNTEAFF.

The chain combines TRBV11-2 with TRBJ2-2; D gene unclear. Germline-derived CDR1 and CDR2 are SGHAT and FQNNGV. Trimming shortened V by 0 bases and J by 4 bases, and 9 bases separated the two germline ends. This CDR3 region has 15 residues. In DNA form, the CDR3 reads TGTGCCAGCAGCTTAGATCACGGTAGCACCGGGGAGCTGTTTTTT. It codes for CASSLDHGSTGELFF.

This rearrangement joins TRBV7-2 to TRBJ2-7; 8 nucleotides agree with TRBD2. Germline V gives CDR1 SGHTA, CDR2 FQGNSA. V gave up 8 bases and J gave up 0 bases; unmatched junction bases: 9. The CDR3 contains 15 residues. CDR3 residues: CASGVAGLFSYEQYF. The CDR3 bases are TGTGCCAGCGGGGTAGCGGGGCTCTTCTCCTACGAGCAGTACTTC.

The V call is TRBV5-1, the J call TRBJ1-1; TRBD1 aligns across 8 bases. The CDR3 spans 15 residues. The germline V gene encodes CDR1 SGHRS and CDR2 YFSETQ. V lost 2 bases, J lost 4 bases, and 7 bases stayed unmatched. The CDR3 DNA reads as TGCGCCAGCAGCTTACCTACAGGGGGTGGCACTGAAGCTTTCTTT. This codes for CASSLPTGGGTEAFF.

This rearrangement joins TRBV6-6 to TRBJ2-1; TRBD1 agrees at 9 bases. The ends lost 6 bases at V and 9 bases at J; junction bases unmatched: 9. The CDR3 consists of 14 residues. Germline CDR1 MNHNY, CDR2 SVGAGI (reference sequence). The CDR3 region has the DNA TGTGCCAGCAGCCTCGGACAGGGGCCGGGTGAGCAGTTCTTC. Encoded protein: CASSLGQGPGEQFF.

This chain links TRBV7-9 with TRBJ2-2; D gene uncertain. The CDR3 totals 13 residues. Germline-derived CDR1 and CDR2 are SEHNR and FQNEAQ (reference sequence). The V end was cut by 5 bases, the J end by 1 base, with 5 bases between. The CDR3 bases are TGTGCCAGCAGCCTCAGGAACACCGGGGAGCTGTTTTTT. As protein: CASSLRNTGELFF.

The CDR3 coding sequence is TGCGCCAGCAGCTTACGCAACAGGGGGTACACCGGGGAGCTGTTTTTT. This translates into CASSLRNRGYTGELFF. The chain is built from TRBV5-1 and TRBJ2-2, with 8 bases matching TRBD1. CDR3 length: 16 residues. CDR1 SGHRS and CDR2 YFSETQ come from the germline V gene. J gave up 3 bases and V 2 bases, and 6 bases lay outside the gene matches.

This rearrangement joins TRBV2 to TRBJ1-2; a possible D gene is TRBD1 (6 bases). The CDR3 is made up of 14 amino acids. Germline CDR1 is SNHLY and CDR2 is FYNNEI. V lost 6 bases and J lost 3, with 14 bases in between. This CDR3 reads CASRRTGYDYGYTF. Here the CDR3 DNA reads TGTGCCAGCAGACGAACAGGGTACGACTATGGCTACACCTTC.

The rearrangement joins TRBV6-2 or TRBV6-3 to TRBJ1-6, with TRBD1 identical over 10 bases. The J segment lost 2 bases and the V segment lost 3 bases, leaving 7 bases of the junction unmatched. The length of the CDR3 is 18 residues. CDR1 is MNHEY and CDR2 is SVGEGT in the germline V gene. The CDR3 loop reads CASSYEGQGITYNSPLHF. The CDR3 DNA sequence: TGTGCCAGCAGTTATGAGGGACAGGGGATCACCTATAATTCACCCCTCCACTTT.